Reported below is one T cell receptor (beta chain). CDR1 and CDR2 from the germline V gene are LGHDT and YNNKEL (reference sequence). The CDR3 is 16 amino acids. Unmatched junction bases numbered 6, after V lost 4 bases and J lost 0 bases. This sample was included in a study of blood T cell repertoires in COVID-19. Overall study: PBMCs, B-cell-depleted T cells, or T cells were the source of the cDNA or gDNA that made up the material.

The method was immunoSEQ multiplex PCR; TCRdb's version includes in-frame clones alone and lacks a portion of them. This table has about 45,000 clones, roughly 88% appearing once. The chain couples TRBV3-1 (or the pseudogene TRBV3-2) to TRBJ2-3; TRBD2 matches at 8 bases. Sequenced sample: peripheral blood. The source is a woman older than 75 with acute or convalescent COVID-19. CDR3: CASSRLSGASTDTQYF. DNA for the CDR3: TGTGCCAGCAGCCGCCTTAGCGGGGCTAGCACAGATACGCAGTATTTT.